This T cell receptor (beta chain) comes out of a study of control samples from healthy donors and cancer patients. Method: immunoSEQ multiplex PCR; TCRdb's copy keeps in-frame clones and lacks some. The sample holds roughly 55,000 clones, approximately 88% seen once. This CDR3 comprises 15 residues. Deletions cut 0 bases from V and 5 bases from J, with 11 bases between. CDR1 and CDR2 from the germline V gene are LGHDT and YNNKEL (reference sequence). The TCR originated in a man in his forties or fifties in good health. The rearrangement links TRBV3-1 (or the pseudogene TRBV3-2) to TRBJ1-5; D perhaps matches TRBD1 (5 bases). Sequenced sample: blood. DNA of the CDR3: TGTGCCAGCAGCCAAGAGTCGGGGGTTTATCAGCCCCAGCATTTT. This encodes CASSQESGVYQPQHF.